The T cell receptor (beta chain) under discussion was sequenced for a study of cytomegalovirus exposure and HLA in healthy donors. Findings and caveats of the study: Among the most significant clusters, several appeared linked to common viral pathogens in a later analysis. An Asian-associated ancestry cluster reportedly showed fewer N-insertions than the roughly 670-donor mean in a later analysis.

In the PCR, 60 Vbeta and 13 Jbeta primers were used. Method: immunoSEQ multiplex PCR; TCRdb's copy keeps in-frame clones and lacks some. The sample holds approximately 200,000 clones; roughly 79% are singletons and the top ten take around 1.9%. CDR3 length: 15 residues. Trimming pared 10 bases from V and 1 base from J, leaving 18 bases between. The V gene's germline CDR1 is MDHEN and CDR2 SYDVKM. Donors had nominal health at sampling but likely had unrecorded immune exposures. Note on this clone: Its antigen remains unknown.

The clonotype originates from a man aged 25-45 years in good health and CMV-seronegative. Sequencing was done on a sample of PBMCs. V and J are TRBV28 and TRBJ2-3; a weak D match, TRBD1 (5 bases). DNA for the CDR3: TGTGCCACTTACTCTAGGACAAGAGGCACAGATACGCAGTATTTT. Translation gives CATYSRTRGTDTQYF. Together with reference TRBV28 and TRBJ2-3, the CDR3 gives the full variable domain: DVKVTQSSRYLVKRTGEKVFLECVQDMDHENMFWYRQDPGLGLRLIYFSYDVKMKEKGDIPEGYSVSREKKERFSLILESASTNQTSMYLCATYSRTRGTDTQYFGPGTRLTVL.